This T cell receptor beta chain is from a study of T cells in Graves' hyperthyroidism and ophthalmopathy. Whole-study context: Sampling of peripheral blood happened at initial diagnosis, prior to any treatment. Study results and limitations: Peripheral blood also featured most of the thyroid clonotypes expanded above 0.001.

In regard to this clonotype: Its antigen is still unknown.

The source material, RNA transcripts, was used to amplify TCR beta CDR3 regions. TCR CDR3 regions were first amplified by RT-PCR with HTBI primers. MiXCR was run by TCRdb on the multiplex PCR reads, yielding one entry per CDR3 protein. This sample has some 350,000 distinct CDR3 sequences; roughly 25% occur once, and the top ten carry around 67%. V dropped 1 base and J dropped 8; count of bases not matched to a gene: 5. CDR3 length: 13 residues. CDR1 SGDLS and CDR2 YYNGEE come from the germline V gene. For Graves' hyperthyroidism to be stable, ophthalmopathy could not progress within 18 months. Lactation, pregnancy, other autoimmune disease or uncontrolled infection led to exclusion of patients.

The rearrangement uses TRBV9 and TRBJ1-2; 7 positions match TRBD1. This sequence was found in a man aged 45-65 years with Graves' hyperthyroidism. Sequenced sample: blood. The CDR3 loop reads CASSVRGLAGYTF. In DNA form, the CDR3 reads TGTGCCAGCAGCGTAAGGGGGCTGGCCGGCTACACCTTC. The variable domain in full, completed from reference TRBV9 and TRBJ1-2, reads DSGVTQTPKHLITATGQRVTLRCSPRSGDLSVYWYQQSLDQGLQFLIQYYNGEERAKGNILERFSAQQFPDLHSELNLSSLELGDSALYFCASSVRGLAGYTFGSGTRLTVV.